A single TCR beta chain is shown here with its context. Its cognate antigen is unknown. The CDR3 loop spans 14 amino acids. In germline, CDR1 is GTSNPN, CDR2 SVGIG (reference sequence). The V and J ends lost 4 bases and 4 bases, in that order; junction bases with no gene match: 7. The source of the sample is a study of cytomegalovirus exposure and HLA in healthy donors. Study as a whole: A data release that came early held 75 million to 85 million unique TCRs from HLA-typed donors. Study-wide results and caveats: Further analysis, carried out later, found HLA-associated TCR beta chains more clonally expanded than equally common other chains. Through in vitro validation, a few CMV-associated chains were shown to be specific for CMV antigens. A reported reduction in N-insertions relative to the approximately 670-donor mean was seen in an Asian-associated ancestry cluster in a later analysis.

Primers for the PCR totalled 60 Vbeta and 13 Jbeta. Clones were sequenced by immunoSEQ multiplex PCR, and TCRdb holds only the in-frame ones, with some missing. The sample has around 65,000 clones, about 80% seen once. The sequenced sample consisted of PBMCs. The chain joins TRBV30 to TRBJ1-2; TRBD1 agrees at 9 bases. This receptor was taken from a man in his fifties in good health and CMV-seropositive. CDR3: CAWTTQQGAYGYTF. CDR3 nucleotides: TGTGCCTGGACCACTCAACAGGGGGCCTATGGCTACACCTTC.